This entry concerns a single T cell receptor (beta chain). This sample is drawn from a study of blood T cell repertoires in COVID-19. Study information: Sites in the United States, Italy and Spain provided acute and convalescent COVID-19 samples.

Looked up from germline, CDR1 is MNHEY and CDR2 is SVGEGT. Trimming took 4 bases from V and 0 from J, leaving 9 bases between them. The CDR3 contains 14 residues. Followed longitudinally, the Seattle patients had been enrolled during active infection. The data were produced by immunoSEQ multiplex PCR, yet TCRdb's version contains in-frame clones alone and is incomplete. The profile shows approximately 200,000 clones, around 79% of them singletons. V gene TRBV6-2 or TRBV6-3 combines with J gene TRBJ1-1; D is perhaps TRBD1 (6 bases). The TCR sequence derives from a woman aged 40 to 55 with COVID-19, enrolled during active disease. Sequencing used peripheral blood. The CDR3 DNA reads TGTGCCAGCAGTTCCAGGACAGTGAACACTGAAGCTTTCTTT. Translating gives CASSSRTVNTEAFF.